The T cell receptor (beta chain) under discussion was sequenced for a study of Tregs in tolerant kidney transplant recipients. Study findings and constraints: This study did not directly address biological reproducibility. For some patients, primers changed over time, blocking nucleotide-level comparison. Antigen-driven expansion was suggested because donor-specific Tregs expanded more than all Tregs in tolerant patients.

Here immunoSEQ multiplex PCR was the method, and the copy in TCRdb shows in-frame clones only, minus some. The sample has roughly 15,000 clones. This CDR3 contains 12 residues. The V and J ends lost 1 base and 6 bases respectively, with 7 bases between them. Per germline, CDR1 SGHAT and CDR2 FQNNGV. The nonmyeloablative bone marrow transplants came from related graft donors, with transient mixed chimerism. CD4+CD25+CD127- Tregs, CD4+CD25- non-Tregs, CD4 and CD8 cells were sorted. Concerning this clone: Its matching antigen is unknown. The read stops 3 residues short of the end of the CDR3; the missing end is completed from the germline J gene.

The receptor's source is a human patient who received a combined kidney and bone marrow transplant. Some T cells may possibly be graft donor cells. The sample here was CD8+ T cells from blood (PBMCs), taken 6 months after the transplant. The chain uses TRBV11-2 and TRBJ2-7; TRBD1 might be the D (5 bases). CDR3 bases read: TGTGCCAGCAGCTTAGGGGGCTTCGAG. Protein sequence: CASSLGGFE. In full, the CDR3 reads CASSLGGFEQYF.